The source of this T cell receptor (beta chain) is a study of T cell repertoires in cytomegalovirus infection. The germline CDR1 and CDR2 sequences are SGHNT and YYREEE (reference sequence). The CDR3 length is 13 residues. V dropped 1 base and J dropped 5 bases, with 10 bases sitting between them. As for this clonotype: What it binds is not known.

Using its own MiXCR run on the reads, TCRdb lists one record per CDR3 protein. The sample consists of approximately 110,000 distinct CDR3 sequences, around 40% of them appearing once. The sequenced sample was CD8+ T cells from cultured PBMCs, obtained from culture after CMV antigen stimulation. The receptor comes from a human donor in good health (CMV status not recorded). Some clones in this sample may be carry-over from other donors' samples. This chain joins TRBV5-4 and TRBJ2-7; perhaps D is TRBD1 or TRBD2 (6 bases each). The CDR3 loop reads CASSLWGAHEQYF. The CDR3 nucleotides read TGTGCCAGCAGCTTGTGGGGGGCCCACGAGCAGTACTTC.